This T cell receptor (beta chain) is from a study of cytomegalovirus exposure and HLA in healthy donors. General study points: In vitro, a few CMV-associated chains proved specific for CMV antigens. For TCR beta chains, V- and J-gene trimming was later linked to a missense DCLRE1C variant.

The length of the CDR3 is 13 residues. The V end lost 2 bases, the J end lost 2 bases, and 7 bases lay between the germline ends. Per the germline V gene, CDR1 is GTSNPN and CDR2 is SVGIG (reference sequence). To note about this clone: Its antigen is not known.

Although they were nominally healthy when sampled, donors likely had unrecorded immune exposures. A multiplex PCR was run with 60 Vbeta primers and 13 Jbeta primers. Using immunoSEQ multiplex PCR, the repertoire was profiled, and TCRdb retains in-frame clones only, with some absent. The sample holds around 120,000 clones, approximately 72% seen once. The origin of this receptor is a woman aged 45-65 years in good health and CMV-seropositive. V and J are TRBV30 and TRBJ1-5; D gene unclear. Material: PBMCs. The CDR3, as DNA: TGTGCCTGGAGTTTGGCGGGCAATCAGCCCCAGCATTTT. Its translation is CAWSLAGNQPQHF. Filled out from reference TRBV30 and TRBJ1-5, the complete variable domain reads SQTIHQWPATLVQPVGSPLSLECTVEGTSNPNLYWYRQAAGRGLQLLFYSVGIGQISSEVPQNLSASRPQDRQFILSSKKLLLSDSGFYLCAWSLAGNQPQHFGDGTRLSIL.